This T cell receptor beta chain derives from a study of T cell responses to AZD1222 COVID-19 vaccine. General study findings and limits: Unmutated regions of variants are reportedly targeted by nearly half of spike-specific TCRs.

For this clone: The antigen remains unidentified.

CDR3 size: 16 residues. Germline V gene sequence: CDR1 SGDLS, CDR2 YYNGEE. V trimming: 4 bases; J trimming: 12 bases; junction bases outside the gene matches: 17. Generated by immunoSEQ multiplex PCR, the TCRdb table keeps only in-frame clones and is missing some. Of about 120,000 clones in the sample, around 87% were seen once. The V gene is TRBV9, the J gene TRBJ2-1; TRBD2 matches 9 bases. This sample comprised peripheral blood, obtained on day 0 of AZD1222 vaccination. The source is an adult in good health. CDR3 protein: CASSQTGLARGGGQFF. The CDR3 coding sequence is TGTGCCAGCAGCCAAACGGGACTAGCACGCGGCGGAGGGCAGTTCTTC.